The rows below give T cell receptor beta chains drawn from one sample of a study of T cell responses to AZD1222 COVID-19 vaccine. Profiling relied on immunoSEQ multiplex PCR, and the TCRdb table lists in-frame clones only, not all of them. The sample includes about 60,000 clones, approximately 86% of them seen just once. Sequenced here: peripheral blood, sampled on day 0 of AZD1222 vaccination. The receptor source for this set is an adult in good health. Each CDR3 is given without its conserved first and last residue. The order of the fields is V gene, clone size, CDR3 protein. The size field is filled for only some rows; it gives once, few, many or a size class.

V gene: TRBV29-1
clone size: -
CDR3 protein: SVVTGTTTNEKLF

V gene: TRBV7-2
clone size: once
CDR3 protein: ASSPQNNYGYT

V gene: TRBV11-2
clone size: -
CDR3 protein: ASSFGSGLAVYEQY

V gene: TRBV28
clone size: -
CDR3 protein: ASTPGLARNTGELF

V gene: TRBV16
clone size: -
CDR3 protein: ASSQSLAGYTDTQY

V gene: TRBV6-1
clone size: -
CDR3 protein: ASSEPVGQGIGKLF

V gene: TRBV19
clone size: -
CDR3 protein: ASSMVAAHSYEQY

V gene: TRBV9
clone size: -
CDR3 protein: ASSLHLGGNGNTIY

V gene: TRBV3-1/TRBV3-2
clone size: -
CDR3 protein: ASSQDAVSGNTIY

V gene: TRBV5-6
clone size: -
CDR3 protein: ASSPWGQGLYGYT

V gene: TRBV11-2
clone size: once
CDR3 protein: ASSLAGGHQPQH

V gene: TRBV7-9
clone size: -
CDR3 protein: ASSLLNSDNSPLH

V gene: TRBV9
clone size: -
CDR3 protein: ASSPPGHHYEQY

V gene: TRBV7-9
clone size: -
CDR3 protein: ASSLIRQSNEQF

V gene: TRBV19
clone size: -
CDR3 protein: ASSSIAGGPTDTQY

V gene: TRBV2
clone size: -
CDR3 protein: ASSERLGAYEQY

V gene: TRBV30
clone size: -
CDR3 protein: AWSSGQENTEAF

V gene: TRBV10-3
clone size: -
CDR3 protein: AISDTSYSNQPQH

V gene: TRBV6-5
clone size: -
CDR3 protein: ASPFRAGNVDEQY

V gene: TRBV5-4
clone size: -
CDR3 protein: ASSLTGLFFYGYT

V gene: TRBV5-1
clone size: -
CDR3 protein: ASSLDAWGGFNYGYT

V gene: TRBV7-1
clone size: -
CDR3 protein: ASSPDDHEAKSGQRPD

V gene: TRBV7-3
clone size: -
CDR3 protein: ASSPGSNYNEQF

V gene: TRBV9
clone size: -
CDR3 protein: ASSVGGIINQPQH

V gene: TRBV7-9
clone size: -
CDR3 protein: ASSRVGNQPQH

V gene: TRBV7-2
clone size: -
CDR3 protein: ASSFLFGGQNIQY